This TCR beta chain was profiled in a study of T-cell reconstitution after alpha-beta-depleted transplantation in children. V shed 5 bases, J shed 2 bases, and the junction held 9 bases outside the gene matches. Germline V CDR1 and CDR2: MNHEY, SMNVEV (reference sequence). The CDR3 consists of 16 residues. General study results and limits: Surviving recipient T cells and thymic progenitors accounted for the high day-60 TCRbeta diversity observed in some patients. Where alpha-beta T cells came from about two months after transplant was reportedly several hundred expanded graft clones. Newly produced T cells mostly provided counts and TCRbeta diversity after one year, as hyperexpanded clones declined.

The TCRbeta library was prepared with unique molecular identifiers. Each CDR3 protein gets one entry after TCRdb re-called the PCR reads with MiXCR. The sample holds some 600,000 distinct CDR3 sequences, roughly 13% seen once. Turning to this clonotype: Its antigen is undetermined.

The V and J genes are TRBV27 and TRBJ2-7, with 10 bases identical to TRBD2. The sample in question was PBMCs, mostly from graft donor cells, obtained 360 days after TCRalphabeta/CD19-depleted stem cell transplant. This clonotype was obtained from a male patient younger than 18 who had a stem cell transplant for acute myeloid leukemia, so the T cells may come from the graft donor. CDR3 amino acids: CASSPLAGGLTYEQYF. The CDR3, as DNA: TGTGCCAGCAGTCCCTTAGCGGGAGGCTTAACCTACGAGCAGTACTTC.